In this sample, the clone carrying this T cell receptor (beta chain) turned up a few times. The antigen is not known. Each patient went into thyroid surgery without having received any treatment. The data were taken from a study of metastatic and nonmetastatic thyroid tumors. Findings of the study overall: The reported finding was significantly higher TCR beta diversity in malignant thyroid tumors relative to benign nodules, in blood and tumor.

Source study methods: The study built a papillary thyroid cancer distant-metastasis classifier from CDR3 differences across clinicopathological groups. From the PCR reads, TCRdb re-called clones with MiXCR. The V and J calls were not made by the authors but by TCRdb's processing. The data show some 35,000 clones, about a third seen once. V trimming: 4 bases; J trimming: 0 bases; junction bases outside the gene matches: 5. The CDR3 has 16 residues. Per the germline V gene, CDR1 is KGHDR and CDR2 is SFDVKD. The specimen was tumor tissue. J is TRBJ2-1 and V is TRBV24-1, with 7 positions matching TRBD1. The receptor was isolated from a female donor with papillary thyroid cancer or a benign thyroid nodule (not recorded which). Some clones in this sample may be carry-over from other donors' samples. In DNA form, the CDR3 reads TGTGCCACCAGTGACTCGACAGGGAGCTCCTACAATGAGCAGTTCTTC. It yields the protein CATSDSTGSSYNEQFF.